These 29 T cell receptor beta chains came from one sample sequenced in a study of blood T cell repertoires in COVID-19 (dated by TCRdb to 2019 to 2021). Library prep was done by the immunoSEQ multiplex PCR assay. TCRdb limited this immuneACCESS table to in-frame rearrangements with V and J called. A share of clones is missing; checked studies link under half to unresolved V genes, and the rest is unexplained. The table for this sample lists roughly 110,000 clones; approximately 90% of them were counted only once. Approximately 4.3% of the sample is in the top ten clones. The sequenced sample was peripheral blood. These receptors all come from a woman aged 45-65 years with acute or convalescent COVID-19.

The CDR3 region has the DNA TGTGCCTGGAAGGGACTACCTCCGTACGAGCAGTACTTC. This translates into CAWKGLPPYEQYF. J is TRBJ2-7 and V is TRBV30; TRBD2 aligns across 7 bases. The CDR3 is made up of 13 amino acids. V trimming: 4 bases; J trimming: 4 bases; junction bases outside the gene matches: 7. Germline CDR1 and CDR2: GTSNPN and SVGIG (reference sequence).

V and J are TRBV9 and TRBJ1-1, with TRBD1 matching 8 bases. V was pared by 3 bases and J by 6 bases, with 13 bases of the junction left unmatched. CDR1 is SGDLS, CDR2 YYNGEE, per germline. The CDR3 loop spans 16 amino acids. CDR3 coding DNA: TGTGCCAGCAGCGCCGGGACAGGAGCAGAATGGGCTGAAGCTTTCTTT. This gives the protein CASSAGTGAEWAEAFF. The variable domain in full, completed from reference TRBV9 and TRBJ1-1, reads DSGVTQTPKHLITATGQRVTLRCSPRSGDLSVYWYQQSLDQGLQFLIQYYNGEERAKGNILERFSAQQFPDLHSELNLSSLELGDSALYFCASSAGTGAEWAEAFFGQGTRLTVV.

The chain couples TRBV27 to TRBJ2-7, with 9 bases that match TRBD2. Per germline, CDR1 MNHEY and CDR2 SMNVEV (reference sequence). The CDR3 spans 14 residues. The ends lost 6 bases at V and 3 bases at J; junction bases unmatched: 6. This CDR3 is CASSPTSGIYEQYF. The CDR3 region has the DNA TGTGCCAGCAGCCCGACTAGCGGAATCTACGAGCAGTACTTC.

V and J are TRBV28 and TRBJ2-1; D call uncertain. Germline values: CDR1 MDHEN, CDR2 SYDVKM. Trimming shortened V by 6 bases and J by 2 bases, and 23 bases separated the two germline ends. The CDR3 has 18 amino acids. The CDR3 is CASRVSSWVLGTYNEQFF. CDR3 in DNA: TGTGCCAGCAGAGTAAGTTCTTGGGTCTTGGGCACCTACAATGAGCAGTTCTTC.

The chain employs TRBV27 and TRBJ2-1; a possible D gene is TRBD2 (5 bases). Germline V gives CDR1 MNHEY, CDR2 SMNVEV (reference sequence). The CDR3 has 14 residues. Deletions cut 5 bases from V and 6 bases from J, with 14 bases between. The CDR3 region has the DNA TGTGCCAGCAGTCCGGAGATAGCGAGCAATGAGCAGTTCTTC. Its translation is CASSPEIASNEQFF.

This chain joins TRBV5-1 and TRBJ1-4, with D unclear. Trimming pared 1 base from V and 8 bases from J, leaving 12 bases between. The CDR3 consists of 14 residues. Germline CDR1 reads SGHRS; CDR2 reads YFSETQ. CDR3 sequence (DNA): TGCGCCAGCAGCTTGTACGGGGTAAACGAAAAACTGTTTTTT. Amino acid sequence: CASSLYGVNEKLFF.

CDR3 loop: CASSIDWGLATDTQYF. For the CDR3, the DNA is TGTGCCAGCAGTATTGATTGGGGACTAGCAACAGATACGCAGTATTTT. The chain links TRBV7-2 to TRBJ2-3; 9 nucleotides align to TRBD2. The junction had 10 bases not matched to a gene; V was cut back by 6 bases and J by 3 bases. Germline CDR1 reads SGHTA; CDR2 reads FQGNSA. CDR3 length: 16 amino acids.

The chain recombines TRBV4-1 with TRBJ2-1, with TRBD1 matching over 8 bases. The V gene end was trimmed by 0 bases and the J gene end by 2 bases; junction bases not matched to a gene: 6. The CDR3 consists of 17 residues. Germline V CDR1 and CDR2: MGHRA, YSYEKL. DNA of the CDR3: TGCGCCAGCAGCCAAGATCCGACAGGGGTCCCCTACAATGAGCAGTTCTTC. Translating it yields CASSQDPTGVPYNEQFF.

This chain joins TRBV2 and TRBJ1-5, with TRBD1 matching over 10 bases. The CDR3 has 15 amino acids. CDR1 and CDR2 from the germline V gene are SNHLY and FYNNEI. The junction had 7 bases not matched to a gene; V was cut back by 2 bases and J by 9 bases. CDR3 in DNA: TGTGCCAGCAGTGAAACGACAGGGGGCAGGTCGCCCCAGCATTTT. Amino acids: CASSETTGGRSPQHF.

The rearrangement links TRBV3-1 (or the pseudogene TRBV3-2) to TRBJ1-1, with 7 positions matching TRBD1. The CDR3 is 13 residues long. V lost 2 bases and J lost 5; bases outside the gene matches: 2. The germline V gene has CDR1 LGHDT and CDR2 YNNKEL (reference sequence). The CDR3 here is CASSQRQGTEAFF. The CDR3, as DNA: TGTGCCAGCAGCCAACGACAGGGAACTGAAGCTTTCTTT.

V usage is TRBV11-2 and J usage is TRBJ1-1; weak D call: TRBD1 (5 bases). This CDR3 is built from 14 residues. Germline CDR1 and CDR2: SGHAT and FQNNGV. V was cut by 8 bases and J by 0 bases, with 13 bases left in between. CDR3 residues: CASAPAGVNTEAFF. DNA for the CDR3: TGTGCCAGCGCCCCCGCGGGGGTGAACACTGAAGCTTTCTTT.

The chain joins TRBV5-4 to TRBJ2-3; 9 bases are a match to TRBD1. The germline V gene has CDR1 SGHNT and CDR2 YYREEE (reference sequence). The CDR3 has 14 amino acids. After removal of 4 bases from V and 4 bases from J, the junction contained 4 bases not matched to a gene. This CDR3 reads CASSLRQGADTQYF. The CDR3 nucleotides are TGTGCCAGCAGCCTTAGACAGGGGGCAGATACGCAGTATTTT.

The J gene is TRBJ1-5, the V gene TRBV30; no firm D call. The CDR3 totals 12 residues. CDR1 and CDR2 (germline): GTSNPN, SVGIG (reference sequence). V lost 3 bases and J lost 4, with 7 bases in between. The CDR3 DNA follows: TGTGCCTGGAGAGAGGGAAATCAGCCCCAGCATTTT. It specifies CAWREGNQPQHF.

The J gene is TRBJ1-1, the V gene TRBV28; no clear D. V gave up 2 bases and J gave up 6 bases, with 10 bases separating them. Germline V lookup: CDR1 MDHEN, CDR2 SYDVKM. The CDR3 covers 13 residues. Here the CDR3 reads CASSLSNNAEAFF. The CDR3 coding sequence is TGTGCCAGCAGTTTAAGTAACAACGCTGAAGCTTTCTTT.

The chain has TRBV7-8 and TRBJ1-2, with D hard to call. V lost 6 bases and J lost 7, with 12 bases in between. The CDR3 loop spans 12 amino acids. Germline CDR1 and CDR2: SGHVS and FQNEAQ. The CDR3 reads CASRPRGGGYTF. In DNA, the CDR3 is TGTGCCAGCAGACCCCGTGGAGGTGGCTACACCTTC.

The chain couples TRBV5-4 to TRBJ2-5; 9 nucleotides match TRBD1. J was trimmed by 5 bases and V by 0 bases; bases with no gene match: 8. Germline V gene data show CDR1 as SGHNT and CDR2 as YYREEE (reference sequence). CDR3 size: 16 residues. The CDR3 here is CASSLDGGTGKETQYF. In nucleotides, the CDR3 is TGTGCCAGCAGCTTGGATGGGGGGACAGGGAAGGAGACCCAGTACTTC. The full variable domain, with the rest looked up from reference TRBV5-4 and TRBJ2-5, is ETGVTQSPTHLIKTRGQQVTLRCSSQSGHNTVSWYQQALGQGPQFIFQYYREEENGRGNFPPRFSGLQFPNYSSELNVNALELDDSALYLCASSLDGGTGKETQYFGPGTRLLVL.

The chain uses TRBV28 and TRBJ2-7, with 9 bases identical to TRBD1. The J segment lost 5 bases and the V segment lost 8 bases, leaving 4 bases of the junction unmatched. The CDR3 sequence is 12 residues long. Germline V lookup: CDR1 MDHEN, CDR2 SYDVKM. CDR3 DNA sequence: TGTGCCAGCTCCGGGACAGGGCACGAGCAGTACTTC. Protein: CASSGTGHEQYF.

V and J are TRBV19 and TRBJ1-5; 8 nucleotides line up with TRBD1. The CDR3 has 15 amino acids. Trimming at V came to 7 bases and at J to 2 bases, leaving 7 bases not matched to a gene. The germline V gene has CDR1 LNHDA and CDR2 SQIVND (reference sequence). The CDR3 bases are TGTGCCAGTAAGGGACAGACAGGGGGCAATCAGCCCCAGCATTTT. It encodes CASKGQTGGNQPQHF.

The gene calls are TRBV28 and TRBJ2-2, with 7 bases lining up with TRBD2. This CDR3 is built from 16 residues. Germline CDR1 reads MDHEN; CDR2 reads SYDVKM. V lost 8 bases and J lost 5; bases outside the gene matches: 14. The CDR3 loop is CASYEPGGRRTGELFF. DNA for the CDR3: TGTGCCAGCTATGAACCGGGCGGGAGAAGGACCGGGGAGCTGTTTTTT.

The sample holds a few counts of this clone. DNA of the CDR3: TGTGCCAGCAGCTTAGCCGCCGACAGGTCACCCCTCCACTTT. Its translation: CASSLAADRSPLHF. The gene calls are TRBV7-8 and TRBJ1-6, with D possibly TRBD1 on 6 matching bases. Between the trimmed V and J ends, which lost 0 bases and 10 bases, there was a span of 10 bases. Germline CDR1 reads SGHVS; CDR2 reads FQNEAQ. The CDR3 totals 14 residues.

The chain employs TRBV7-9 and TRBJ2-1, with a tentative D call TRBD2 (5 bases). Germline CDR1 is SEHNR and CDR2 is FQNEAQ (reference sequence). The CDR3 runs to 13 residues. V was shortened by 5 bases and J by 4 bases, with 9 bases between the two germline ends. CDR3 residues: CASSPGTYNEQFF. The DNA of the CDR3 is TGTGCCAGCAGCCCGGGAACATACAATGAGCAGTTCTTC. Full variable domain (outside the CDR3, taken from reference TRBV7-9 and TRBJ2-1): DTGVSQNPRHKITKRGQNVTFRCDPISEHNRLYWYRQTLGQGPEFLTYFQNEAQLEKSRLLSDRFSAERPKGSFSTLEIQRTEQGDSAMYLCASSPGTYNEQFFGPGTRLTVL.

This rearrangement joins TRBV30 to TRBJ1-5; no clear D. CDR1 and CDR2 from the germline V gene are GTSNPN and SVGIG (reference sequence). V gave up 3 bases and J gave up 1 base, with 13 bases separating them. The CDR3 consists of 15 residues. The CDR3 coding sequence is TGTGCCTGGAGCGAGGGAAGTATCAGCAATCAGCCCCAGCATTTT. It codes for CAWSEGSISNQPQHF. The variable domain in full, completed from reference TRBV30 and TRBJ1-5, reads SQTIHQWPATLVQPVGSPLSLECTVEGTSNPNLYWYRQAAGRGLQLLFYSVGIGQISSEVPQNLSASRPQDRQFILSSKKLLLSDSGFYLCAWSEGSISNQPQHFGDGTRLSIL.

In DNA, the CDR3 is TGTGCCACCAGTGACCACGGGACAGGGGCGGAGACCCAGTACTTC. Translated, it gives CATSDHGTGAETQYF. This chain uses TRBV24-1 with TRBJ2-5, with 10 bases matching TRBD1. V gave up 4 bases and J gave up 5 bases; unmatched junction bases: 6. Germline V gene lookup returns CDR1 KGHDR and CDR2 SFDVKD. The CDR3 totals 15 residues.

This clone was picked up one time. V is TRBV19 and J is TRBJ1-5; a weak D match, TRBD1 (6 bases). Between the trimmed V and J ends, which lost 7 bases and 4 bases, there was a span of 11 bases. The CDR3 has 13 amino acids. CDR1 is LNHDA, CDR2 SQIVND, per germline (reference sequence). The CDR3 here is CASIGQNNQPQHF. The CDR3 DNA reads as TGTGCCAGTATTGGACAGAATAATCAGCCCCAGCATTTT.

The chain has TRBV5-6 and TRBJ2-3; 10 bases align to TRBD2. This CDR3 is built from 13 residues. The V and J ends lost 8 bases and 2 bases, in that order; junction bases with no gene match: 2. Germline V gives CDR1 SGHDT, CDR2 YYEEEE. CDR3 residues: CASSGRITDTQYF. CDR3 nucleotide sequence: TGTGCCAGTAGCGGGAGGATCACAGATACGCAGTATTTT.

The chain combines TRBV30 with TRBJ1-2; D remains unclear. The germline V gene encodes CDR1 GTSNPN and CDR2 SVGIG (reference sequence). The length of the CDR3 is 13 residues. V lost 1 base and J 6 bases, leaving 12 bases between the germline ends. The DNA for the CDR3 is TGTGCCTGGAGTGGTTTGAGGGCGGATGGCTACACCTTC. It encodes CAWSGLRADGYTF.

This chain's CDR3 is CASSLEGSGSGTGELFF. CDR3 coding DNA: TGTGCCAGCAGCTTAGAAGGTAGCGGGTCTGGCACCGGGGAGCTGTTTTTT. The genes are TRBV7-2 and TRBJ2-2, with 7 bases fitting TRBD2. This CDR3 is 17 amino acids long. The V gene end was trimmed by 1 base and the J gene end by 4 bases; junction bases not matched to a gene: 9. Germline values: CDR1 SGHTA, CDR2 FQGNSA.

The rearrangement joins TRBV29-1 to TRBJ1-4, with TRBD1 identical over 9 bases. Germline loops: CDR1 SQVTM, CDR2 ANQGSEA. Trimming removed 6 bases from V and 4 bases from J; junction bases left unmatched: 6. This CDR3 is 14 amino acids long. CDR3 nucleotides: TGCAGCGTACGGGACAGGGAACGTAATGAAAAACTGTTTTTT. Translation gives CSVRDRERNEKLFF. The whole variable domain, filled in from reference TRBV29-1 and TRBJ1-4, reads SAVISQKPSRDICQRGTSLTIQCQVDSQVTMMFWYRQQPGQSLTLIATANQGSEATYESGFVIDKFPISRPNLTFSTLTVSNMSPEDSSIYLCSVRDRERNEKLFFGSGTQLSVL.

J is TRBJ2-3 and V is TRBV24-1; a possible D gene is TRBD1 (5 bases). The CDR3 contains 16 residues. Trimming shortened V by 3 bases and J by 3 bases, and 15 bases separated the two germline ends. Germline CDR1 and CDR2: KGHDR and SFDVKD. The CDR3 DNA follows: TGTGCCACCAGTGATCAACGGACATCAGTTACAGATACGCAGTATTTT. It yields the protein CATSDQRTSVTDTQYF.